This T cell receptor (beta chain) is drawn from a study of blood T cell repertoires in COVID-19. Sequenced by immunoSEQ multiplex PCR; TCRdb stores in-frame clones only, minus some. The sample has roughly 140,000 clones; 80% to 90% are singletons. Sample: peripheral blood. This TCR derives from a woman aged 35 to 49 with acute or convalescent COVID-19.

The CDR3 loop is CASSFRQGGGYTF. In DNA form, the CDR3 reads TGTGCCAGCAGTTTTCGTCAGGGGGGAGGCTACACCTTC. V and J are TRBV28 and TRBJ1-2; 7 bases are shared with TRBD1. The CDR3 is 13 amino acids. After removal of 3 bases from V and 8 bases from J, the junction contained 6 bases not matched to a gene. Germline assignment: CDR1 MDHEN and CDR2 SYDVKM.